Shown below are 15 T cell receptor beta chains from a single sample sequenced in a study of shared clonotypes between healthy human individuals. Libraries were prepared by immunoSEQ multiplex PCR; TCRdb keeps only in-frame clonotypes and omits some of them. The sample consists of about 490,000 clones, 60% to 85% of them appearing once. The material sequenced was PBMCs. The origin of the receptors is a woman aged 40 to 50 in good health. Some clones in this sample may be carry-over from other donors' samples.

This sequence joins TRBV9 and TRBJ2-7; TRBD2 matches 9 bases. The V segment lost 0 bases and the J segment 2 bases; nucleotides outside the gene matches: 3. The germline gives CDR1 SGDLS, CDR2 YYNGEE. CDR3 length: 15 residues. CDR3 residues: CASSVEAGGPYEQYF. The CDR3 region has the DNA TGTGCCAGCAGCGTAGAAGCGGGAGGACCCTACGAGCAGTACTTC.

The chain uses TRBV28 and TRBJ1-5; D unclear. The germline V gene encodes CDR1 MDHEN and CDR2 SYDVKM. There are 11 residues in the CDR3. Between the trimmed V and J ends, which lost 4 bases and 7 bases, there was a span of 5 bases. The CDR3 nucleotides read TGTGCCAGCAGTTCCACCCAGCCCCAGCATTTT. Its protein product is CASSSTQPQHF.

On this clone: A far larger clone is just one base off, so this is likely a read error. This chain links TRBV9 with TRBJ2-4; TRBD2 agrees at 8 bases. CDR3 length: 15 residues. CDR1 SGDLS and CDR2 YYNGEE come from the germline V gene. For the CDR3, the DNA is TGTGCCAGCAGTAGCGGGAAGGTAGCCAAAAACATTAAGTACTTC. Its protein product is CASSSGKVAKNIKYF.

The chain uses TRBV7-3 and TRBJ2-3; D perhaps matches TRBD1 (6 bases). The CDR3 runs to 17 residues. The V end lost 5 bases, the J end lost 0 bases, and 18 bases lay between the germline ends. CDR1 and CDR2 (germline): SGHTA, FQGTGA. CDR3 residues: CASSPIGGGISTDTQYF. CDR3 coding DNA: TGTGCCAGCAGCCCCATTGGGGGCGGTATCAGCACAGATACGCAGTATTTT.

The chain uses TRBV28 and TRBJ1-2; 7 positions match TRBD1. Trimming at V came to 2 bases and at J to 8 bases, leaving 5 bases not matched to a gene. CDR1 is MDHEN, CDR2 SYDVKM, per germline. The CDR3 consists of 13 residues. The chain's CDR3 is CASSLDRDGGYTF. The CDR3 DNA is TGTGCCAGCAGTTTAGACAGGGATGGAGGCTACACCTTC.

On this clone: A read error may explain this, as a much larger clone is one base away. The identical CDR3 is also encoded by other nucleotide sequences in the sample. The rearrangement links TRBV6-5 to TRBJ2-7, with a tentative D call TRBD1 (6 bases). Germline lookup yields CDR1 MNHEY and CDR2 SVGAGI. The CDR3 sequence is 15 residues long. V was cut by 0 bases and J by 3 bases, with 12 bases left in between. The CDR3 coding sequence is TGTGCCAGCAGTTACTCGTTCTGGGGGCACTACGAGCAGTACTTC. This translates into CASSYSFWGHYEQYF.

The genes are TRBV5-1 and TRBJ2-7; 11 nucleotides match TRBD2. CDR3 length: 15 residues. CDR1 and CDR2 from the germline V gene are SGHRS and YFSETQ. The V and J ends lost 3 bases and 6 bases, in that order; junction bases with no gene match: 8. The CDR3 DNA reads TGCGCCAGCAGCTCCCGACTAGCGGGACCGGGCGAGCAGTACTTC. This encodes CASSSRLAGPGEQYF.

This chain joins TRBV30 and TRBJ2-6, with D uncertain. Trimming removed 2 bases at V and 1 base at J, with 6 bases between. This CDR3 is 14 amino acids long. Germline V lookup: CDR1 GTSNPN, CDR2 SVGIG (reference sequence). CDR3 sequence reads: CAWSKFSGANVLTF. In nucleotides, the CDR3 is TGTGCCTGGAGTAAATTTTCTGGGGCCAACGTCCTGACTTTC. Full variable domain (missing parts from reference TRBV30 and TRBJ2-6): SQTIHQWPATLVQPVGSPLSLECTVEGTSNPNLYWYRQAAGRGLQLLFYSVGIGQISSEVPQNLSASRPQDRQFILSSKKLLLSDSGFYLCAWSKFSGANVLTFGAGSRLTVL.

In this sample, this clone turned up a few times. It is likely a read error: a sequence one base away is far more abundant. The same CDR3 arises from other DNA sequences in this sample as well. The chain joins TRBV6-6 to TRBJ1-1; D is perhaps TRBD1 (5 bases). The CDR3 is 13 amino acids. Germline-derived CDR1 and CDR2 are MNHNY and SVGAGI (reference sequence). The CDR3 is CAIRQPQNTEAFF. CDR3 coding DNA: TGTGCCATTCGACAGCCCCAGAACACTGAGGCTTTCTTT.

V is TRBV19 and J is TRBJ2-2; D may match TRBD1 or TRBD2 (5 bases each). Between the trimmed V and J ends, which lost 6 bases and 2 bases, there was a span of 13 bases. CDR1 LNHDA and CDR2 SQIVND come from the germline V gene (reference sequence). The CDR3 runs to 15 residues. The CDR3 DNA sequence: TGTGCCAGTAGGCATGAGGGGATTAACACCGGGGAGCTGTTTTTT. Encoded protein: CASRHEGINTGELFF.

With regard to this clone: A read error may account for a junction end that differs from germline. The chain joins TRBV5-1 to TRBJ1-1; D perhaps matches TRBD1 (5 bases). The CDR3 extends over 14 amino acids. Germline lookup yields CDR1 SGHRS and CDR2 YFSETQ. CDR3 in DNA: TGCGCCAGCAGCTTGTTACAGGCGAACTCTGAAGCTTTCTTT. Protein sequence: CASSLLQANSEAFF.

The chain carries TRBV21-1 and TRBJ2-5; the table assigns TRBD2, which was not confirmed against the DNA. TRBV21-1 corresponds to a pseudogene. This CDR3 spans 14 amino acids. Here the CDR3 DNA reads TGTGCCAGCAGCAAAGATATATATCAAGAGACCCAGTACTTC. It yields the protein CASSKDIYQETQYF.

Details on this clone: Since a much larger clone is just one base distant, this may be a read error. The gene calls are TRBV6-1 and TRBJ1-2, with no clear D. This CDR3 is 15 amino acids long. Trimming took off 1 base at V and 1 base at J, with 10 bases between the two ends. Germline CDR1 MNHNS, CDR2 SASEGT. DNA for the CDR3: TGTGCCAGCAGTGAAGAAGGCGCCGGTAACTATGGCTACACCTTC. This encodes CASSEEGAGNYGYTF.

CDR3 protein: CASSLTESNYGYTF. The CDR3 region has the DNA TGTGCCAGCAGCCTGACAGAATCTAACTATGGCTACACCTTC. The gene calls are TRBV11-2 and TRBJ1-2; possible D gene TRBD1, 5 bases. The CDR3 runs 14 residues. Germline lookup yields CDR1 SGHAT and CDR2 FQNNGV. V lost 5 bases, J lost 0 bases, and 10 bases lay in between.

As DNA, the CDR3 is TGTGCCAGCAGCTTAGACCGGGATAGCTCCTACGAGCAGTACTTC. Amino acids: CASSLDRDSSYEQYF. This rearrangement joins TRBV7-9 to TRBJ2-7; tentatively, D is TRBD2 (5 bases). The V end was cut by 1 base, the J end by 0 bases, with 10 bases between. Germline loops: CDR1 SEHNR, CDR2 FQNEAQ (reference sequence). This CDR3 region has 15 residues.